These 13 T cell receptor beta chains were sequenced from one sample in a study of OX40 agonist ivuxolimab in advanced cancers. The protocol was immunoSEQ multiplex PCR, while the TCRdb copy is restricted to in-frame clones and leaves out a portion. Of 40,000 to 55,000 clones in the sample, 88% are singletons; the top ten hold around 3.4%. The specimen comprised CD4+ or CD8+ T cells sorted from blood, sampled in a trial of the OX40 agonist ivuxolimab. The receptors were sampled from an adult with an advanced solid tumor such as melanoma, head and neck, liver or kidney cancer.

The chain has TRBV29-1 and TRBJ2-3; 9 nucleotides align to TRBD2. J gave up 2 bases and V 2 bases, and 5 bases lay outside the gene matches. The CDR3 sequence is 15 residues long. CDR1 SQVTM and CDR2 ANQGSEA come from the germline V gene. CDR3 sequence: CSVESSGANTDTQYF. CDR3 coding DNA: TGCAGCGTTGAATCTAGCGGGGCGAACACAGATACGCAGTATTTT.

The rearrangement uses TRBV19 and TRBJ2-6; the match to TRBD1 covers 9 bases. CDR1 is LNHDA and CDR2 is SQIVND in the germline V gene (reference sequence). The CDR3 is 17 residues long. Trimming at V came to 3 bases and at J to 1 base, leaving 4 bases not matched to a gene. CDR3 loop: CASSIGTGLSGANVLTF. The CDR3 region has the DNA TGTGCCAGTAGTATCGGGACAGGGCTTTCTGGGGCCAACGTCCTGACTTTC.

The CDR3 DNA reads TGCGCCAGCAGTGAGAGGGGTTCGGCCCAAGCTAACTATGGCTACACCTTC. It yields the protein CASSERGSAQANYGYTF. The chain uses TRBV10-1 and TRBJ1-2; D may be TRBD1 (5 bases). This CDR3 comprises 17 residues. Trimming left V 2 bases short and J 0 bases short, with 16 bases between. CDR1 WNHNN and CDR2 SYGVQD come from the germline V gene (reference sequence).

The CDR3 spells CASSQATGSRTGELFF. DNA for the CDR3: TGCGCCAGCAGCCAAGCGACAGGGTCACGCACCGGGGAGCTGTTTTTT. The V gene is TRBV4-1, the J gene TRBJ2-2; TRBD1 aligns across 7 bases. V gave up 1 base and J gave up 4 bases; unmatched junction bases: 6. Germline V gene sequence: CDR1 MGHRA, CDR2 YSYEKL. The CDR3 consists of 16 residues.

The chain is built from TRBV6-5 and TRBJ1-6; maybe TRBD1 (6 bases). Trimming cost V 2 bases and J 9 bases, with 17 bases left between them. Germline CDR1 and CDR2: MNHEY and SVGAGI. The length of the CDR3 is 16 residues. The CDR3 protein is CASSYGRKRGISPLHF. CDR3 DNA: TGTGCCAGCAGTTACGGCCGGAAAAGGGGGATTTCACCCCTCCACTTT.

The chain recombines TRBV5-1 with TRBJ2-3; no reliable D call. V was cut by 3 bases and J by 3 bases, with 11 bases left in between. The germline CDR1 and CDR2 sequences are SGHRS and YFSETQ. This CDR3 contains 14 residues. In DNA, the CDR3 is TGCGCCAGCAGCTCGTATGCTAGGACAGATACGCAGTATTTT. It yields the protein CASSSYARTDTQYF.

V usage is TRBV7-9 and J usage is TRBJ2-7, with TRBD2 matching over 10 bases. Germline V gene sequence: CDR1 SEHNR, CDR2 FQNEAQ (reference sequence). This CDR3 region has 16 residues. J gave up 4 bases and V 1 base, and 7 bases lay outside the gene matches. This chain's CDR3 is CASSLVFGLAVYEQYF. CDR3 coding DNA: TGTGCCAGCAGCTTAGTATTCGGACTAGCGGTTTACGAGCAGTACTTC. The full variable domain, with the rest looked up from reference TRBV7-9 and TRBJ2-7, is DTGVSQNPRHKITKRGQNVTFRCDPISEHNRLYWYRQTLGQGPEFLTYFQNEAQLEKSRLLSDRFSAERPKGSFSTLEIQRTEQGDSAMYLCASSLVFGLAVYEQYFGPGTRLTVT.

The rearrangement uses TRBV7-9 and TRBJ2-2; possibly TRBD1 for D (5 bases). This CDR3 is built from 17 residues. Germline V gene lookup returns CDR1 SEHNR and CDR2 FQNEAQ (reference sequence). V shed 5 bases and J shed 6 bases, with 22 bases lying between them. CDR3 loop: CASSPIWTKMPSGELFF. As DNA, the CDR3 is TGTGCCAGCAGCCCCATCTGGACAAAAATGCCCTCCGGGGAGCTGTTTTTT.

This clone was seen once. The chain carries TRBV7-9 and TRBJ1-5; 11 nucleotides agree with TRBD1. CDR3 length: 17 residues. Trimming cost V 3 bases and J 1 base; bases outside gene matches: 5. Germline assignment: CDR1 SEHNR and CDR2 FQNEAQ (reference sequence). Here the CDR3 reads CASSLGQGGGSNQPQHF. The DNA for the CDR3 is TGTGCCAGCAGCTTGGGACAGGGGGGAGGAAGCAATCAGCCCCAGCATTTT.

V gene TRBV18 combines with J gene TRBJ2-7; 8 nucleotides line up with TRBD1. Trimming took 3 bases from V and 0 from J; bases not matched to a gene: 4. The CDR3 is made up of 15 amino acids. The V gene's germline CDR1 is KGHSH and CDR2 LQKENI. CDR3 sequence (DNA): TGTGCCAGCTCACCTCTGGACAGGGACTCCTACGAGCAGTACTTC. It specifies CASSPLDRDSYEQYF.

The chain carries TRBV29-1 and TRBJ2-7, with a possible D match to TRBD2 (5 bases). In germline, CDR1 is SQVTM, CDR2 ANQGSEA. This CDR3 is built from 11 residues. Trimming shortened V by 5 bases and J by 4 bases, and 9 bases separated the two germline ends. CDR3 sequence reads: CSVRSGYEQYF. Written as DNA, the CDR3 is TGCAGCGTTAGGTCGGGGTACGAGCAGTACTTC.

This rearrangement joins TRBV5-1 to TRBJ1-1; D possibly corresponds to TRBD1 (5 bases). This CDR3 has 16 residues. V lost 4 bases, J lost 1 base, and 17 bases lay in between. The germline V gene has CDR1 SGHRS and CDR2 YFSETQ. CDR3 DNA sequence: TGCGCCAGCAGCCCTACCACCGGGACTAGGAACACTGAAGCTTTCTTT. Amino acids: CASSPTTGTRNTEAFF.

The CDR3: CASSQSAGGGETQYF. The CDR3 coding sequence is TGCGCCAGCAGTCAATCGGCAGGGGGAGGGGAGACCCAGTACTTC. The V and J genes are TRBV23-1 and TRBJ2-5; D is tentatively TRBD1 or TRBD2 (7 bases each). TRBV23-1 is identified as an open reading frame with a role that is uncertain. V lost 0 bases, J lost 5 bases, and 13 bases lay in between. This CDR3 is built from 15 residues.